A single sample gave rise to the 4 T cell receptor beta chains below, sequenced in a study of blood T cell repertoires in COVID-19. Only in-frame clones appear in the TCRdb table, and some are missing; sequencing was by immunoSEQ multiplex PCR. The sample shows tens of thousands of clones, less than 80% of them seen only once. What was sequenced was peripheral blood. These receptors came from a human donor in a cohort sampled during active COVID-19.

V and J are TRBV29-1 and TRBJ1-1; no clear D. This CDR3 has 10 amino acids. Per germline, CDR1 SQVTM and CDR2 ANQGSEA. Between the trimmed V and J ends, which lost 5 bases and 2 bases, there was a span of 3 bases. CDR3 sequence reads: CSVQNTEAFF. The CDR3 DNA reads TGCAGCGTTCAAAACACTGAAGCTTTCTTT.

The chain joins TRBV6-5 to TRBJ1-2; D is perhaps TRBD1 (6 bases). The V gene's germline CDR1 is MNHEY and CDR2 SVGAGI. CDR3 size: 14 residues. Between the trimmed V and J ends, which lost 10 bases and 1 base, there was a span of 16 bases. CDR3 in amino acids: CATRDTFFNYGYTF. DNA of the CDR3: TGTGCCACCCGGGACACATTCTTTAACTATGGCTACACCTTC.

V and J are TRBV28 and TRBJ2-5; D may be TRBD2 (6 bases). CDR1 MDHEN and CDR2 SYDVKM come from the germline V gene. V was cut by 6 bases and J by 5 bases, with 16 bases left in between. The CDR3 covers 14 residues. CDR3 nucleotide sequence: TGTGCCAGCAGGGATCGGAGGGCGGGGGAGACCCAGTACTTC. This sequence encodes CASRDRRAGETQYF.

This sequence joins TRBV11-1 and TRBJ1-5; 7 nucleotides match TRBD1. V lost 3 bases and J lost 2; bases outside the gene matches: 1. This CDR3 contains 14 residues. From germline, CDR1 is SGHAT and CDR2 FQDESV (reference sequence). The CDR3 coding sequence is TGTGCCAGCAGCTTCACAGGGGGCAATCAGCCCCAGCATTTT. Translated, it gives CASSFTGGNQPQHF.